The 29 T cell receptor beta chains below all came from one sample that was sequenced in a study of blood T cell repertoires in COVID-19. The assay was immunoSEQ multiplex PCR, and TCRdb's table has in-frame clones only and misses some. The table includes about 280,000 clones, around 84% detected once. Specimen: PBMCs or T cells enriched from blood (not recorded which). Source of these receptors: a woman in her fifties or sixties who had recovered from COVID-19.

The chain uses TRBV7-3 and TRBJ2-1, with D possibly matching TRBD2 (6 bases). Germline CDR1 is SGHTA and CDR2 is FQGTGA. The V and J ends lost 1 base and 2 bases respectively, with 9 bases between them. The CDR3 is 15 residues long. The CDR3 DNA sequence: TGTGCCAGCAGCTTAAGTAGCGGACCCTACAATGAGCAGTTCTTC. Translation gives CASSLSSGPYNEQFF.

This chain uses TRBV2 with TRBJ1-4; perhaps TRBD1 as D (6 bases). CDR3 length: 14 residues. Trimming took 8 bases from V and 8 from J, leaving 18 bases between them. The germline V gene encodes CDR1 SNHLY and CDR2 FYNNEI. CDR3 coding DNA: TGTGCCAGCCTTCGGAGACAGGCCAAAGAAAAACTGTTTTTT. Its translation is CASLRRQAKEKLFF.

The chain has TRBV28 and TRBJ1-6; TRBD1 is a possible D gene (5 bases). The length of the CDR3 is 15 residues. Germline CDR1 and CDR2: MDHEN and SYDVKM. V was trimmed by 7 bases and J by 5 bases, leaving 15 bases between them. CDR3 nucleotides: TGTGCCAGCATCGACAGTATTTCTCATAATTCACCCCTCCACTTT. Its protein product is CASIDSISHNSPLHF.

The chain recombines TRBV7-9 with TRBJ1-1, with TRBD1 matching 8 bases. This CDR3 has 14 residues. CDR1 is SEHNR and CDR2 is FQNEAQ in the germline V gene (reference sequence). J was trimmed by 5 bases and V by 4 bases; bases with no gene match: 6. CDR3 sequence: CASSSGQGRTEAFF. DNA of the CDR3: TGTGCCAGCAGCTCCGGACAGGGTCGGACTGAAGCTTTCTTT.

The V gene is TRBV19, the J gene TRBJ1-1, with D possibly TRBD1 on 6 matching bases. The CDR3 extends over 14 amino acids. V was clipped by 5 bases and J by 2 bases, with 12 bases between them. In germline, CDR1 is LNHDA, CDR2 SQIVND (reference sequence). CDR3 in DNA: TGTGCCAGTAGTGTTGGACAGACCAACACTGAAGCTTTCTTT. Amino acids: CASSVGQTNTEAFF. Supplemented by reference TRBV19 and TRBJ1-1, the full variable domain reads DGGITQSPKYLFRKEGQNVTLSCEQNLNHDAMYWYRQDPGQGLRLIYYSQIVNDFQKGDIAEGYSVSREKKESFPLTVTSAQKNPTAFYLCASSVGQTNTEAFFGQGTRLTVV.

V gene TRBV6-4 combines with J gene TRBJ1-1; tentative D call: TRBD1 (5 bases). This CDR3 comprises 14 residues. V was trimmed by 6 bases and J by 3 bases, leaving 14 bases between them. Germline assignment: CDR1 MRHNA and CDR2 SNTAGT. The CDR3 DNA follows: TGTGCCAGCAGCCCCTCGCAGGGATACACTGAAGCTTTCTTT. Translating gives CASSPSQGYTEAFF.

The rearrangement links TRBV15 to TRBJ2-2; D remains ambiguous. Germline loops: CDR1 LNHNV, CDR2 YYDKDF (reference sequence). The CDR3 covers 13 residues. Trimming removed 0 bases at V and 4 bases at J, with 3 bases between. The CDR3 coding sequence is TGTGCCACCAGCAGAGATCGCACCGGGGAGCTGTTTTTT. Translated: CATSRDRTGELFF.

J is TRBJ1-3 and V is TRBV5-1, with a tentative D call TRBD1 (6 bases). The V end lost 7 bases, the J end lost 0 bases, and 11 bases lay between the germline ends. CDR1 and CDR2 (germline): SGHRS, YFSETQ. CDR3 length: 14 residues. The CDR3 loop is CASRDTSSGNTIYF. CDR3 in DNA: TGCGCCAGCCGGGACACTAGCTCTGGAAACACCATATATTTT.

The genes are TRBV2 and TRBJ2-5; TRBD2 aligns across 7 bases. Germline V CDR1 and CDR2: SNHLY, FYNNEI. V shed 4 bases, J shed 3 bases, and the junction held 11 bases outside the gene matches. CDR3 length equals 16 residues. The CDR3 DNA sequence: TGTGCCAGCAGTGGGGGGAGGGCGCCGATTAAAGAGACCCAGTACTTC. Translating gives CASSGGRAPIKETQYF.

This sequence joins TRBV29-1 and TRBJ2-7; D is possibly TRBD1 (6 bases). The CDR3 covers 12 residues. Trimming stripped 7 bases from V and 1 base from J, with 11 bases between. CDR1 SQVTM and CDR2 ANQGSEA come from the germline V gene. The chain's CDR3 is CSAGTQSYEQYF. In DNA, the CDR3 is TGCAGCGCCGGGACACAATCCTACGAGCAGTACTTC.

CDR3 sequence reads: CASSGNRGRTEKLFF. The CDR3 DNA follows: TGTGCCAGTAGTGGGAACAGGGGAAGGACGGAAAAACTGTTTTTT. The chain couples TRBV19 to TRBJ1-4; 7 bases agree with TRBD1. The germline CDR1 and CDR2 sequences are LNHDA and SQIVND (reference sequence). Trimming at V came to 5 bases and at J to 8 bases, leaving 11 bases not matched to a gene. This CDR3 spans 15 amino acids.

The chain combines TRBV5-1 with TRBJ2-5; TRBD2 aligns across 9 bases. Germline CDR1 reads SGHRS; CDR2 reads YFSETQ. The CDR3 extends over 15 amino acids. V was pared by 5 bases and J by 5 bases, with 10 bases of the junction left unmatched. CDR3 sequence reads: CASRGRTSETETQYF. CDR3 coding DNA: TGCGCCAGCAGAGGGAGGACTAGCGAGACCGAGACCCAGTACTTC.

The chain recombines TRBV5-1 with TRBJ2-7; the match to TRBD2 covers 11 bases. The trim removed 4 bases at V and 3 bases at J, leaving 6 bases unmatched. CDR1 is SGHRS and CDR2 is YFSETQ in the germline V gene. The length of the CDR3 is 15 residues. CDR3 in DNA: TGCGCCAGCAGCACCGGGACTAGCGGCATCTACGAGCAGTACTTC. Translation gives CASSTGTSGIYEQYF.

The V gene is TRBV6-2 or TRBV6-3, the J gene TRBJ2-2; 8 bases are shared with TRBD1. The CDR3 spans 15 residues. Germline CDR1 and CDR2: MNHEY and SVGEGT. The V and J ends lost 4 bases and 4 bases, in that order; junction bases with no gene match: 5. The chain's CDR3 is CASSSLGTGTGELFF. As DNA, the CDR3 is TGTGCCAGCAGTTCATTGGGGACAGGCACCGGGGAGCTGTTTTTT.

CDR3 amino acids: CASISSSGNTIYF. The CDR3 nucleotides are TGTGCCAGCATATCTAGTTCTGGAAACACCATATATTTT. The chain carries TRBV28 and TRBJ1-3; no reliable D call. The length of the CDR3 is 13 residues. Germline values: CDR1 MDHEN, CDR2 SYDVKM. V shed 7 bases and J shed 1 base, with 8 bases lying between them. Combining the CDR3 with reference TRBV28 and TRBJ1-3 gives the whole variable domain DVKVTQSSRYLVKRTGEKVFLECVQDMDHENMFWYRQDPGLGLRLIYFSYDVKMKEKGDIPEGYSVSREKKERFSLILESASTNQTSMYLCASISSSGNTIYFGEGSWLTVV.

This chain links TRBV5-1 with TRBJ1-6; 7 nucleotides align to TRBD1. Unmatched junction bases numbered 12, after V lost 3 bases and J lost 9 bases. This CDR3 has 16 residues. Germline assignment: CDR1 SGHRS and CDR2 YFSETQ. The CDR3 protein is CASSWGYRGLGSPLHF. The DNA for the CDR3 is TGCGCCAGCAGCTGGGGATACAGGGGACTCGGTTCACCCCTCCACTTT.

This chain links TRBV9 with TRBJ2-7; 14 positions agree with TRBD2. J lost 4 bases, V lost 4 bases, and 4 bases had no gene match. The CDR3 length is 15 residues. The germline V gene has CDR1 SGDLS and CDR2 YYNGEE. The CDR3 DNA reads TGTGCCAGCAGCTTAGGGACTAGCGGGAGTTACGAGCAGTACTTC. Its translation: CASSLGTSGSYEQYF.

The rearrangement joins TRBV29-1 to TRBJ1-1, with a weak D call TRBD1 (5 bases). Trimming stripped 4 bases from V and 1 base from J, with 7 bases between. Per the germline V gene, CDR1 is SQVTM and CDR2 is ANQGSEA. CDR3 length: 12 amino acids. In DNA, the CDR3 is TGCAGCGTTGTTCAGGGGAACACTGAAGCTTTCTTT. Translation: CSVVQGNTEAFF.

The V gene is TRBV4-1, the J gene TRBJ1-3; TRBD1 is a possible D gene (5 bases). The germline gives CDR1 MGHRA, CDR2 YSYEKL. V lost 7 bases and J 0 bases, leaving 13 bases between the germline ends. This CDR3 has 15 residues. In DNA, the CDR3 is TGCGCCAGCAACAAAGGGGCTAGCTCTGGAAACACCATATATTTT. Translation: CASNKGASSGNTIYF.

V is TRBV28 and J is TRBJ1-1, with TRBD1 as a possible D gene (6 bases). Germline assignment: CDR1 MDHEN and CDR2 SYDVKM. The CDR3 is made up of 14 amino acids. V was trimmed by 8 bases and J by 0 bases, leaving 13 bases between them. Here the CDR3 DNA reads TGTGCCAGCTGCCAGGGGAACATGAACACTGAAGCTTTCTTT. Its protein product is CASCQGNMNTEAFF.

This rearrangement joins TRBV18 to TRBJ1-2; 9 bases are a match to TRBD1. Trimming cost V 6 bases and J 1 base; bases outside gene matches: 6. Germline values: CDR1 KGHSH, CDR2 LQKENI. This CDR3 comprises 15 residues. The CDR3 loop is CASSRLDRGNYGYTF. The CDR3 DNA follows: TGTGCCAGCTCCCGGCTGGACAGGGGTAACTATGGCTACACCTTC.

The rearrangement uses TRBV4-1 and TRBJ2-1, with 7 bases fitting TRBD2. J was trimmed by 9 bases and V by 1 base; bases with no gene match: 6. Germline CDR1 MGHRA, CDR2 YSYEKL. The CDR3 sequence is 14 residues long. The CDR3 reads CASSQGLGEGEQFF. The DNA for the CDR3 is TGCGCCAGCAGCCAAGGGTTGGGGGAGGGTGAGCAGTTCTTC.

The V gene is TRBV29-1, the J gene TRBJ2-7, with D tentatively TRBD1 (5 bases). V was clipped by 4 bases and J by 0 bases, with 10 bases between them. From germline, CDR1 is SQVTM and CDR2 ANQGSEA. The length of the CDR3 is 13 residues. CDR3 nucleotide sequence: TGCAGCGTTGCTCAGGGTTTCTCCTACGAGCAGTACTTC. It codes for CSVAQGFSYEQYF.

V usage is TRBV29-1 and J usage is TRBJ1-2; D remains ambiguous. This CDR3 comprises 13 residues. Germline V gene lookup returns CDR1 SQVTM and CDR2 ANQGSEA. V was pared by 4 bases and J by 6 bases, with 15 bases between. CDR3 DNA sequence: TGCAGCGTTGTAAACAGAGAGATAGATGGCTACACCTTC. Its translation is CSVVNREIDGYTF.

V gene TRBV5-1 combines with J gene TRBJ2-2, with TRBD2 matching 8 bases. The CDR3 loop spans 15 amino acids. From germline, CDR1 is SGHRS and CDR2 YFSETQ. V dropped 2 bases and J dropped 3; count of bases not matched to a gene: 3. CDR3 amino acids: CASSLETSDTGELFF. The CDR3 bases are TGCGCCAGCAGCTTAGAGACTAGCGACACCGGGGAGCTGTTTTTT.

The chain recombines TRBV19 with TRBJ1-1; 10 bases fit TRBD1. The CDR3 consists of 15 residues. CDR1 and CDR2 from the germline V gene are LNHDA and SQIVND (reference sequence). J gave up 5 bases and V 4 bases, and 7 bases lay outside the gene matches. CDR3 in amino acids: CASSNRDRGWTEAFF. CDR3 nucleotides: TGTGCCAGTAGTAACCGGGACAGGGGATGGACTGAAGCTTTCTTT.

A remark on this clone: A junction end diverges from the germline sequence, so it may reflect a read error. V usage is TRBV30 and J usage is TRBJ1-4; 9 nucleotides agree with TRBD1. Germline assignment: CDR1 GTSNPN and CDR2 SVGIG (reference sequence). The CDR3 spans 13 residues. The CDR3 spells CAYRRGQGTSSVF. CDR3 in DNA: TGTGCCTACCGCCGGGGACAGGGAACGTCGTCCGTTTTT.

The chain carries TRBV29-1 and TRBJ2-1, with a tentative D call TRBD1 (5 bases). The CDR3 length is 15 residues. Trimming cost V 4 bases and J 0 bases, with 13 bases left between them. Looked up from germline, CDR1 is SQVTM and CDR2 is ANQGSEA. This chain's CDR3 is CSVGRGTSSYNEQFF. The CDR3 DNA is TGCAGCGTTGGTAGGGGCACAAGCTCCTACAATGAGCAGTTCTTC.

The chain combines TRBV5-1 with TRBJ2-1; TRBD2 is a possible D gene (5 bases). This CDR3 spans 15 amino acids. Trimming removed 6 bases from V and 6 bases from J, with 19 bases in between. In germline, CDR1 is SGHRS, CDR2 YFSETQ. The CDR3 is CASIGVDTGANEQFF. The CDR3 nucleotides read TGCGCCAGCATCGGGGTAGATACTGGAGCCAATGAGCAGTTCTTC.